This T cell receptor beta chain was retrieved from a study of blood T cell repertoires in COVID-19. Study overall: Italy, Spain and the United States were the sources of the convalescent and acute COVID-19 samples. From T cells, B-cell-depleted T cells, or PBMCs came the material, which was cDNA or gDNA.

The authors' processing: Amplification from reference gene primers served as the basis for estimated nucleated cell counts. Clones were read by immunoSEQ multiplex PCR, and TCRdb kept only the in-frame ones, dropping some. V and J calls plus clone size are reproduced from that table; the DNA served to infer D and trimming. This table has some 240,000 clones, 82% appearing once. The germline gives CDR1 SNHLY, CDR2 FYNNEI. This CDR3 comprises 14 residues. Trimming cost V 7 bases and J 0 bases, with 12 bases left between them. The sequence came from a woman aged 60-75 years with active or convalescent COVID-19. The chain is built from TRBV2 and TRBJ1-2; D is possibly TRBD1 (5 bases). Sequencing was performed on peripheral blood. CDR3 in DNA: TGTGCCAGCACCCAGGGTCGAGCTAACTATGGCTACACCTTC. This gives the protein CASTQGRANYGYTF.